This T cell receptor beta chain derives from a study of shared clonotypes between healthy human individuals. Whole-study findings and limits: It was expected that sequencing depth would affect clonotype sharing among donors.

In the source study's methods: Junction-only immunoSEQ sequences carried no quality scores, so filtering differed. Profiled with immunoSEQ multiplex PCR; TCRdb holds only in-frame clones, not every one. The D gene and trimming were derived from the DNA, and the V and J assignments and clone size from that table. The sample has around 600,000 clones, nearly 98% seen once. The CDR3 totals 13 residues. V was cut by 0 bases and J by 0 bases, with 3 bases left in between. CDR1 SGHVS and CDR2 FNYEAQ come from the germline V gene. The naive CD8 subset, CD45RO-negative cells positively selected for CCR7, excluded terminally differentiated effector memory CD45RA+ cells. On this clone itself: Antigen specificity is unknown.

The gene calls are TRBV7-6 and TRBJ2-7; D ambiguous. This receptor was taken from a man aged 25 to 40 in good health. Source material: naive CD8+ T cells sorted from blood. This CDR3 is CASSLADSYEQYF. CDR3 DNA: TGTGCCAGCAGCTTAGCAGACTCCTACGAGCAGTACTTC. Full variable domain (outside the CDR3, taken from reference TRBV7-6 and TRBJ2-7): GAGVSQSPRYKVTKRGQDVALRCDPISGHVSLYWYRQALGQGPEFLTYFNYEAQQDKSGLPNDRFSAERPEGSISTLTIQRTEQRDSAMYRCASSLADSYEQYFGPGTRLTVT.